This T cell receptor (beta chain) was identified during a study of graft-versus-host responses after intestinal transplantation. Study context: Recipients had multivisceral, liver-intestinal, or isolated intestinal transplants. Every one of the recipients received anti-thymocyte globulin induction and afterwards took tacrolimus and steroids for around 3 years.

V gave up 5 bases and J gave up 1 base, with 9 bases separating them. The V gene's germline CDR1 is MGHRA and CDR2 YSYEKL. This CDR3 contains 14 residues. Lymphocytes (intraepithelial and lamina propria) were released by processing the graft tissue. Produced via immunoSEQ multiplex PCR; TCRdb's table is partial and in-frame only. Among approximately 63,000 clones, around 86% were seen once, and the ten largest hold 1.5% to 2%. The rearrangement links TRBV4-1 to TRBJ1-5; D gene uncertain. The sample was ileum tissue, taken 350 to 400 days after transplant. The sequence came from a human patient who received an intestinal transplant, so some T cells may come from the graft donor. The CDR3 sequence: CASSTQGSNQPQHF. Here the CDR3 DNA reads TGCGCCAGCAGCACTCAAGGGAGCAATCAGCCCCAGCATTTT.